This T cell receptor beta chain emerged from a study of response to subunit inactivated influenza vaccine. This clonotype has only one observation. Its antigen is still unknown. Germline CDR1 is SGHRS and CDR2 is YFSETQ. V dropped 0 bases and J dropped 8 bases, with 14 bases sitting between them. The CDR3 totals 14 residues. Broader study findings: The authors suggested that every seasonal influenza vaccination recruits few new T cells.

MiXCR was run by TCRdb on the RT-PCR reads, yielding one entry per CDR3 protein. This table holds more than 200,000 distinct CDR3 sequences, 9% to 15% found once. Sequencing used non-naive T cells sorted from PBMCs, obtained 14 to 15 days before vaccination. This chain links TRBV5-1 with TRBJ1-2; D not certain. The sequence came from a man aged 45-65 years who received an inactivated influenza vaccine. The CDR3 nucleotides are TGCGCCAGCAGCTTGGCGGTCGGGCAGGAGGGCTACACCTTC. Translation: CASSLAVGQEGYTF.